This paragraph reports one TCR beta chain. The sample is drawn from a study of T cell responses to AZD1222 COVID-19 vaccine. The CDR3 has 14 residues. Germline V gives CDR1 MNHEY, CDR2 SMNVEV (reference sequence). V was clipped by 8 bases and J by 2 bases; unmatched bases: 8. TCRdb keeps only in-frame clones here, not all; method: immunoSEQ multiplex PCR. The sample shows around 130,000 clones, 88% of them seen only once. This specimen consisted of peripheral blood, obtained on day 0 of MenACWY control vaccination. This TCR came from an adult in good health. The chain recombines TRBV27 with TRBJ2-7; 8 bases are shared with TRBD2. The CDR3 sequence: CASGLMREAYEQYF. Here the CDR3 DNA reads TGTGCCAGCGGCCTGATGCGGGAGGCCTACGAGCAGTACTTC.